This T cell receptor beta chain was captured by sequencing in a study of patients and donors after allogeneic stem cell transplantation. MiXCR, applied by TCRdb to the RT-PCR reads, yields one record per CDR3 protein. Here the sample spans about 110,000 distinct CDR3 sequences, approximately 35% being singletons. Trimming took 2 bases from V and 5 from J, leaving 10 bases between them. Germline V gene lookup returns CDR1 MDHEN and CDR2 SYDVKM. CDR3 length: 13 amino acids. This chain uses TRBV28 with TRBJ2-7; D is unclear. The TCR was taken from a human donor who was either an allogeneic HSCT recipient or a stem cell or donor lymphocyte infusion donor (not recorded which). It is not recorded whose cells these are; they may come from a transplant donor. The sequenced sample consisted of blood, either unsorted or a sorted T cell fraction (not recorded which). Here the CDR3 DNA reads TGTGCCAGCAGTTTAGGGCCCCAGAACGAGCAGTACTTC. As protein: CASSLGPQNEQYF.